This T cell receptor beta chain was documented in a study of T cell clonotyping in hematopoietic cell transplantation. Study findings and constraints: Broader posttransplant TCR repertoire diversity was predicted by graft donor and pretransplant recipient Inverse Simpson Index values. After transplant, recipient diversity fell while pathologically expanded clonotypes grew through day 180. Without cell sorting, CD4 versus CD8 contributions remain unresolved. At the given depth, recipient repertoires were over 95% de novo clonotypes.

Per the germline V gene, CDR1 is SEHNR and CDR2 is FQNEAQ (reference sequence). V lost 6 bases, J lost 4 bases, and 6 bases stayed unmatched. The CDR3 covers 14 residues. For this clone: Its antigen remains unidentified.

The repertoire was sequenced with immunoSEQ multiplex PCR; TCRdb's copy has only in-frame clones and lacks some. The sample carries approximately 42,000 clones, approximately 95% recorded once. This chain joins TRBV7-9 and TRBJ2-1; 7 nucleotides line up with TRBD2. The clonotype originates from a young man in good health. Some clones in this sample may be carry-over from other donors' samples. What was sequenced was peripheral blood mononuclear cells. The CDR3 DNA is TGTGCCAGCAGTGGCGGACTAGAATACAATGAGCAGTTCTTC. Its translation is CASSGGLEYNEQFF.